This T cell receptor (beta chain) was obtained from a study of cytomegalovirus exposure and HLA in healthy donors (dated by TCRdb to the late 2010s). The study in broad terms: According to an earlier analysis of several hundred of the donors, about 170 million T cells yielded 90 million to 130 million unique TCR beta sequences and 276 Gb of sequence data. About 310 gigabases of sequencing data and 70 million to 85 million unique TCR sequences were included in an early release covering around 600 HLA-typed donors. Of the 300 to 450 genotyped donors, over 65% fell in the genetic ancestry cluster associated with self-reported Caucasian donors. The study aimed to test whether cataloging public T cell receptors could reveal signatures of past pathogen exposure. The T cell repertoires of roughly 660 subjects were profiled by immunosequencing and related to cytomegalovirus serostatus. Along with the roughly 700-subject first cohort, a separate validation cohort of approximately 110 different subjects was used. To predict cytomegalovirus infection status, the study brought together high-throughput TCR immunosequencing, statistical association of individual TCRs with disease status, and machine learning. In a later analysis, previously published TCR beta repertoires from 600 to 850 donors were re-analyzed and high-resolution HLA genotyping was added so that TCR occurrence patterns could be studied. In the later analysis, no new phenotypic data were used to find candidate immune exposures; instead, reliance was placed on TCR beta sequences and their occurrence across donors. An earlier analysis of more than 450 of the donors used high-throughput TCR beta sequencing to judge whether each TCR beta V gene segment behaved as functional or pseudogenic. Donor age, sex, ethnicity and CMV serostatus were compiled together with the repertoire data. A later genetic analysis used genome-wide SNP genotypes for about 60% of the 666 donors, treating that subset as a discovery cohort. Every discovery cohort repertoire had been produced on one sequencing platform. HLA typing included class I and class II loci at four-digit resolution. Typing coverage differed by locus: A, B, C, DRB1 and DQB1 were typed in roughly 620-640 donors, DQA1 in 500 to 550, DPA1 in 606, and DPB1 in 400 to 480. Roughly 5 DR-DQ haplotypes were handled as single units for association and clustering because linkage in the cohort was strong. Among some 400 genotyped donors of the cohort, an average of roughly 230,000 unique TCR beta nucleotide sequences was sequenced per donor, of which roughly 17% were non-productive.

The CDR3, from cysteine to phenylalanine, totals 16 residues. CDR3 DNA only is kept here, 48 bases in frame from base 1. V lost 5 bases and J lost 4 bases; the stretch between them is 18 bases long. CDR1 and CDR2, looked up from the germline V gene, are SNHLY and FYNNEI. Study-wide conclusions, independent of this receptor: A later analysis found that HLA-associated TCR beta chains were more clonally expanded and had lower generation probabilities than equally common non-associated chains. A later genetic analysis reported fewer N-insertions in productive TCRs among donors in an Asian-associated ancestry cluster than the approximately 700-donor mean. Some IMGT-functional V segments, including TRBV6-2 and TRBV6-3, could not be told apart with the 87-base-pair reads, so those segments were excluded. According to a later analysis, most CMV-associated TCR beta chains appeared to be HLA-restricted, and the HLA associations seemed to be driven largely by CMV exposure. Correlated functional status among segregating V segments might reflect linkage disequilibrium, but an unknown experimental factor could not be ruled out. A few of the identified cytomegalovirus-associated TCR beta chains were confirmed in vitro to be specific for cytomegalovirus antigens. The classifier was reported to diagnose cytomegalovirus status with high specificity and sensitivity in both the original and validation cohorts. Because counts were too low, roughly 16 rarely observed V segments, including chromosome 9 orphons, were left out of the earlier analysis of 587 of the donors. A later analysis found that TCR association rates varied across HLA loci, with DRB1 alleles showing the most associated TCRs and HLA-C alleles the fewest. Specific HLA alleles were associated with roughly 17,000 TCR beta sequences at a false discovery rate of 0.05 in a later analysis. Immune exposure information for the cohort was limited to CMV serostatus. A later genetic analysis associated a missense DCLRE1C variant with V-gene and J-gene trimming of TCR beta chains, and an independent cohort replicated the association. HLA typing was unavailable for some donors at each locus, so association tests used only the typed subset. The presence/absence analyses assumed that sequencing depth was roughly uniform across donors, and that assumption may not be true. While some public TCRs were present in many individuals, most TCR sequences turned up only very rarely across donors. A further reported finding was that TCR beta sequences accurately predicted the HLA-A and HLA-B alleles for most subjects in the first cohort. In this cohort, only TCR beta chains were sequenced, and detectable features were limited by the absence of alpha or paired-chain data. Strong co-occurrence of HLA alleles, especially DR and DQ, made assigning TCR associations to individual alleles difficult. A total of 150 to 200 TCR beta chains were listed by the study as associated with cytomegalovirus. Broadly in line with IMGT annotations, most TCR beta V segments showed up in productive rearrangements about 87% or about 30% of the time in an earlier analysis of several hundred of the donors. A cluster of highly shared sequence variants was judged likely to be a technical artifact of the sequencing pipeline. According to the authors, the approach could potentially be generalized to other disease states and immunological phenotypes. Several of the top co-occurrence clusters appeared to be linked to parvovirus B19, influenza, CMV and Epstein-Barr virus, according to a later analysis.

The library relied on the immunoSEQ multiplex PCR assay. The multiplex PCR relied on a mix of 60 forward primers for TCR Vbeta segments and 13 reverse primers for TCR Jbeta segments. Amplification of the CDR3 region of rearranged TCR beta genes was performed with a multiplex PCR assay on genomic DNA. The amplified TCR beta libraries were sequenced on the Illumina HiSeq System as 87-base-pair reads. Per the authors' processing: Across the roughly 640 repertoires, a later analysis counted around 80 million unique TCR beta chains, 9.5 million to 13 million of which were shared by at least two donors. To remove PCR and sequencing errors, raw reads were error-corrected and collapsed into unique sequences using a nearest-neighbor algorithm that merged closely related sequences. V, D and J gene segments were assigned by aligning CDR3 sequences to IMGT reference sequences. For a sequence to be retained, at least a six-nucleotide match to both a V gene segment and a J gene segment was required. Rearrangements were called productive when the CDR3 lacked stop codons and stayed in frame with V and J; all others were non-productive. CDR3 was defined by IMGT convention, running from the second conserved V-encoded cysteine to the conserved J-encoded phenylalanine. The earlier analysis of fewer than 700 of the donors excluded sequences that lacked an unambiguous match to a single V gene segment. In an earlier analysis of approximately 610 of the donors, V segments were called functional above 56.7% productive rearrangements and were called segregating when the between-donor standard deviation exceeded 5%. A statistical classification framework was developed to diagnose cytomegalovirus status using the catalog of TCR beta chain sequences. In a later analysis, V and J genes were assigned by comparing TCR nucleotide sequences against IMGT/GENE-DB human TR gene sequences. The TCRdist pipeline was used in a later analysis to assign CDR3 sequences and most-parsimonious VDJ recombination scenarios. A later analysis defined each TCR beta chain by its CDR3 amino acid sequence plus V-gene family, and excluded reads lacking a unique V-gene family. To address suspected cross-contamination and a sequencing artifact, a later analysis removed around 600 highly shared, low-generation-probability nucleotide sequences. A later analysis calculated a clonal expansion index for each public chain from normalized within-repertoire ranks of inferred template counts. Generation probabilities in a later analysis came from a VDJ recombination model fitted to out-of-frame rearrangements, and those results were checked against IGoR. In a later analysis, TCR-TCR, TCR-HLA and TCR-CMV co-occurrence was scored with hypergeometric tests, and a repertoire-size bias correction was applied to TCR pairs. A later analysis estimated false discovery rates by permuting HLA or CMV assignments 20 times. In a later analysis, co-occurring TCRs were grouped using DBSCAN, with TCRdist sequence similarity added in when clustering inside HLA-allele-positive subsets. For co-occurrence clustering, repertoires with fewer than 30,000 or more than 120,000 public chains were excluded, along with four or five repertoires with anomalous nucleotide sharing. The table comes from immuneACCESS by way of TCRdb, which keeps in-frame sequences with V and J called. Part of the clones is missing from these tables; in studies checked, under half for an unresolved V gene and the rest for unknown reasons. V and J calls and clone size follow that table, whereas D and trimming were derived from the DNA. For this sample the table gives 84,000 or so clones, of which approximately 60% were detected only once. The ten largest account for approximately 5.8% of the sample.

The cohort was made up of 650 to 700 healthy bone marrow donors. All cohort members were sampled while nominally healthy, although unrecorded immune exposures were likely present. The donor tested CMV seropositive, placing the donor among the 250 to 350 seropositive members of the cohort. Every donor gave a peripheral blood sample, and the peripheral blood mononuclear cells from that sample were used for TCR beta sequencing. Genomic DNA extraction from the blood cell samples was performed with the Qiagen DNeasy Blood Extraction Kit. Note on this clone: Its antigen is not yet known. Base qualities are missing; no much larger clone stands one base away.

The sequencing sample was made of PBMCs. The receptor's source is a woman under 40 in good health and CMV-seropositive. Recombination connected TRBV2 to TRBJ2-1; TRBD2 is possibly the D segment (6 matching bases). DNA sequence: TGTGCCAGCAGTCTCCCGGCGGGAAGTACTTACAATGAGCAGTTCTTC. Translated, this gives CASSLPAGSTYNEQFF.